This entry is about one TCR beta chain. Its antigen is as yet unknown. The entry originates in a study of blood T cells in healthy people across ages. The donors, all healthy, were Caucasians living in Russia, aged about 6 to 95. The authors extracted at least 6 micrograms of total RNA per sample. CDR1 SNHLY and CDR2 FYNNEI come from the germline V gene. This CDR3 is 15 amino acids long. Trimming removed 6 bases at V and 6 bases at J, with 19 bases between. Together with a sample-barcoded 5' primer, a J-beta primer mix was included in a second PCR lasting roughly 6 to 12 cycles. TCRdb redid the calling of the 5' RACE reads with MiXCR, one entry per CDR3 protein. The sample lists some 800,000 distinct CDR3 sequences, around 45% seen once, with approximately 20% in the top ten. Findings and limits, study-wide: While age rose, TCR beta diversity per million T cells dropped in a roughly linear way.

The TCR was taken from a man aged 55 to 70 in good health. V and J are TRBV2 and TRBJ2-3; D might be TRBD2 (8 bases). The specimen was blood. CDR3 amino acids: CASRPGGRTGDTQYF. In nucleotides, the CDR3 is TGTGCCAGCAGGCCCGGCGGGAGGACAGGCGATACGCAGTATTTT.